This is a list of T cell receptor beta chains from one sample in a study of technical replicates of blood from a few donors. The method was immunoSEQ multiplex PCR; TCRdb's version includes in-frame clones alone and lacks a portion of them. This table has tens of thousands of clones, under 97% appearing once. The specimen was T cells isolated from PBMCs. Source of these receptors: a human donor in good health. Each CDR3 is given with its conserved first and last residue. D genes are given only for firm matches. Clone size is given for some rows only: seen once, a few or many times, or a class if the clone is expanded.

>TRBV10-3|TRBJ1-3|NA|15|NA
CAISASGNSGNTIYF
TGTGCCATCAGTGCCTCGGGGAACTCTGGAAACACCATATATTTT
>TRBV7-9|TRBJ2-7|TRBD2|14|NA
CASSTWEGTNEQYF
TGTGCCAGCAGCACATGGGAGGGGACTAACGAGCAGTACTTC
>TRBV13|TRBJ2-7|TRBD2|18|NA
CASSLTGLADPILYEQYF
TGTGCCAGCAGTTTAACGGGACTAGCGGACCCCATACTCTACGAGCAGTACTTC
>TRBV6-4|TRBJ2-3|NA|14|NA
CASSDGGAADTQYF
TGTGCCAGCAGTGACGGAGGGGCGGCAGATACGCAGTATTTT
>TRBV7-3|TRBJ1-2|TRBD1|13|NA
CASSFGDSNGYTF
TGTGCCAGCAGCTTTGGGGACAGCAATGGCTACACCTTC
>TRBV2|TRBJ2-6|NA|13|NA
CASSGVGANVLTF
TGTGCCAGCAGCGGGGTTGGGGCCAACGTCCTGACTTTC
>TRBV2|TRBJ2-1|NA|11|NA
CASSVSYEQFF
TGTGCCAGCAGTGTCAGTTACGAGCAGTTCTTC
>TRBV9|TRBJ2-7|TRBD1|15|NA
CASSLLGQARNEQYF
TGTGCCAGCAGCCTCCTAGGACAGGCACGCAACGAGCAGTACTTC
>TRBV28|TRBJ2-1|NA|12|NA
CASSLGLIEQFF
TGTGCCAGCAGTTTGGGGCTTATTGAGCAGTTCTTC
>TRBV4-3|TRBJ2-3|NA|16|NA
CASSQVLAECTDTQYF
TGCGCCAGCAGCCAAGTGTTAGCGGAATGCACAGATACGCAGTATTTT
>TRBV7-2|TRBJ1-1|TRBD1|14|NA
CASSYRGWVTEAFF
TGTGCCAGCAGCTACAGGGGTTGGGTCACTGAAGCTTTCTTT
>TRBV5-4|TRBJ1-4|TRBD1|15|NA
CASSFKGAANEKLFF
TGTGCCAGCAGCTTCAAGGGGGCGGCTAATGAAAAACTGTTTTTT
>TRBV29-1|TRBJ2-7|NA|14|NA
CSAVFGRVRNEQYF
TGCAGCGCGGTGTTCGGGCGGGTAAGGAACGAGCAGTACTTC
>TRBV11-1|TRBJ1-1|NA|14|NA
CASSLDGALFEAFF
TGTGCCAGCAGCTTAGATGGGGCTCTCTTTGAAGCTTTCTTT
>TRBV7-9|TRBJ1-2|TRBD1|15|NA
CASPPETGGDYGYTF
TGTGCCAGCCCCCCAGAGACAGGGGGGGACTATGGCTACACCTTC
>TRBV11-3|TRBJ2-6|TRBD1|18|NA
CASSSTPGQGTGANVLTF
TGTGCCAGCAGCTCAACACCGGGACAGGGCACTGGGGCCAACGTCCTGACTTTC
>TRBV11-2|TRBJ2-3|NA|14|NA
CASSPGSTLDTQYF
TGTGCCAGCAGCCCGGGATCGACTTTGGATACGCAGTATTTT
>TRBV11-2|TRBJ2-2|TRBD2|16|NA
CASSQGLAVNTGELFF
TGTGCCAGCAGTCAGGGACTAGCGGTGAACACCGGGGAGCTGTTTTTT
>TRBV7-9|TRBJ2-1|TRBD1|13|NA
CASSVTGFNEQFF
TGTGCCAGCAGCGTGACAGGGTTCAATGAGCAGTTCTTC
>TRBV6-1|TRBJ2-7|NA|11|NA
CASTGAYEQYF
TGTGCCAGCACAGGGGCCTACGAGCAGTACTTC
>TRBV27|TRBJ2-5|NA|12|once
CASMGGLETQYF
TGTGCCAGCATGGGGGGATTGGAGACCCAGTACTTC
>TRBV6-5|TRBJ1-1|NA|13|NA
CASSYEMRTEAFF
TGTGCCAGCAGTTACGAGATGCGAACTGAAGCTTTCTTT
>TRBV7-8|TRBJ1-1|NA|12|NA
CASSAPPEEAFF
TGTGCCAGCAGCGCCCCTCCGGAGGAAGCTTTCTTT
>TRBV12-5|TRBJ2-2|TRBD1|18|once
CASAYTRDRKLNTGELFF
TGTGCTAGTGCCTACACCCGGGACAGGAAACTGAACACCGGGGAGCTGTTTTTT
>TRBV28|TRBJ2-6|NA|14|NA
CASSLSSGANVLTF
TGTGCCAGCAGTTTGAGCTCTGGGGCCAACGTCCTGACTTTC
>TRBV7-2|TRBJ2-5|TRBD1|14|NA
CASSRDRVGETQYF
TGTGCCAGCAGCCGAGACAGGGTGGGAGAGACCCAGTACTTC
>TRBV18|TRBJ1-3|NA|16|NA
CASSPPNREPGNTIYF
TGTGCCAGCTCACCCCCGAACAGGGAACCCGGAAACACCATATATTTT
>TRBV4-1|TRBJ2-2|TRBD1|13|NA
CASSQATGEELFF
TGCGCCAGCAGCCAAGCTACAGGGGAGGAGCTGTTTTTT
>TRBV7-2|TRBJ1-5|TRBD1|15|NA
CASSGQGLINQPQHF
TGTGCCAGCAGCGGACAGGGATTAATCAATCAGCCCCAGCATTTT
>TRBV2|TRBJ2-5|NA|13|NA
CASSEMTDRTQYF
TGTGCCAGCAGTGAAATGACAGATAGGACCCAGTACTTC
>TRBV7-2|TRBJ2-7|TRBD2|17|NA
CASSLAGAGGSLDEQYF
TGTGCCAGCAGCTTAGCCGGAGCGGGAGGATCGTTGGACGAGCAGTACTTC
>TRBV7-3|TRBJ2-2|NA|15|NA
CASSLLTRNTGELFF
TGTGCCAGCAGCTTATTGACACGGAACACCGGGGAGCTGTTTTTT
>TRBV29-1|TRBJ2-5|TRBD1|13|once
CSVVSRDRETQYF
TGCAGCGTTGTGAGCCGGGACAGGGAGACCCAGTACTTC
>TRBV6-6|TRBJ1-1|NA|14|NA
CASSFGTLNTEAFF
TGTGCCAGCAGTTTTGGGACACTGAACACTGAAGCTTTCTTT
>TRBV11-2|TRBJ2-5|NA|11|NA
CASLARETQYF
TGTGCCAGCCTCGCCCGGGAGACCCAGTACTTC
>TRBV13|TRBJ2-3|NA|15|NA
CASSPEGEGADTQYF
TGTGCCAGCAGCCCCGAGGGGGAAGGCGCAGATACGCAGTATTTT
>TRBV9|TRBJ2-3|NA|15|NA
CASSVAGLYTDTQYF
TGTGCCAGCAGCGTAGCGGGACTTTACACAGATACGCAGTATTTT
>TRBV2|TRBJ2-1|NA|11|NA
CASSPQVSAFF
TGTGCCAGCAGTCCCCAGGTGTCCGCGTTCTTC
>TRBV29-1|TRBJ1-1|NA|12|NA
CSVGTAVTEAFF
TGCAGCGTTGGGACAGCCGTCACTGAAGCTTTCTTT
>TRBV29-1|TRBJ1-4|NA|11|few
CSVEFEEKLFF
TGCAGCGTTGAATTTGAGGAAAAACTGTTTTTT
>TRBV5-8|TRBJ2-7|TRBD2|15|once
CASSFTGLAGNEQYF
TGTGCCAGCAGCTTTACGGGACTAGCGGGAAACGAGCAGTACTTC
>TRBV5-1|TRBJ1-3|NA|16|NA
CASSLAGGVSGNTIYF
TGCGCCAGCAGCTTGGCCGGGGGGGTCTCTGGAAACACCATATATTTT
>TRBV7-3|TRBJ1-3|NA|15|NA
CASSLTSTSGNTIYF
TGTGCCAGCAGCTTAACGAGCACCTCTGGAAACACCATATATTTT
>TRBV29-1|TRBJ1-2|NA|13|NA
CSVKPGGNYGYTF
TGCAGCGTCAAGCCGGGGGGTAACTATGGCTACACCTTC
>TRBV28|TRBJ1-2|NA|13|NA
CASSFLSAAGYTF
TGTGCCAGCAGTTTCCTCAGCGCAGCCGGATACACCTTC
>TRBV27|TRBJ2-1|TRBD2|15|NA
CASSPSGEGRNEQFF
TGTGCCAGCAGTCCATCGGGGGAGGGCCGCAATGAGCAGTTCTTC
>TRBV7-9|TRBJ1-5|NA|14|NA
CASSLTNQGQPQHF
TGTGCCAGCAGCTTGACAAATCAGGGCCAGCCCCAGCATTTT
>TRBV6-1|TRBJ1-3|NA|11|few
CAGITGNTIYF
TGTGCCGGCATCACTGGAAACACCATATATTTT
>TRBV4-1|TRBJ2-2|NA|15|NA
CASSQGPWRNGELFF
TGCGCCAGCAGCCAAGGCCCCTGGCGGAACGGGGAGCTGTTTTTT
>TRBV19|TRBJ2-3|NA|19|NA
CASSIVGSGFEGDTDTQYF
TGTGCCAGTAGTATAGTGGGCAGTGGGTTTGAGGGAGACACAGATACGCAGTATTTT
>TRBV19|TRBJ1-2|NA|16|NA
CASSIEVWTLSFGYTF
TGTGCCAGTAGTATAGAAGTCTGGACATTGTCATTTGGCTACACCTTC
>TRBV29-1|TRBJ2-2|TRBD2|14|NA
CSVRAGVGTGELFF
TGCAGCGTCCGAGCGGGAGTAGGCACCGGGGAGCTGTTTTTT
>TRBV4-1|TRBJ2-3|TRBD2|17|NA
CASSSWTSGSTTDTQYF
TGCGCCAGCAGCTCCTGGACTAGCGGGAGTACTACAGATACGCAGTATTTT
>TRBV15|TRBJ2-1|NA|12|NA
CATSLGVGEQFF
TGTGCCACCTCGCTCGGAGTGGGTGAGCAGTTCTTC
>TRBV27|TRBJ2-2|NA|15|once
CASSFLAANTGELFF
TGTGCCAGCAGTTTCTTAGCGGCGAACACCGGGGAGCTGTTTTTT